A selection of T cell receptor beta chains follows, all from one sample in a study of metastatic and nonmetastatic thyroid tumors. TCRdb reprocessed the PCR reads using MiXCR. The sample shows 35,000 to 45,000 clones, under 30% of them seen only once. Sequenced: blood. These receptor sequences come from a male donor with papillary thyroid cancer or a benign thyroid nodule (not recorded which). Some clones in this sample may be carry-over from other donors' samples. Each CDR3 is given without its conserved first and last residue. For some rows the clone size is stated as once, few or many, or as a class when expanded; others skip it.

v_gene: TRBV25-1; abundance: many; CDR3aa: ASSELRREAGELF
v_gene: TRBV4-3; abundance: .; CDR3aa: ASSQAYNSPLH
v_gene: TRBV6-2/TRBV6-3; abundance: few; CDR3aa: ASSYVRYYGYT
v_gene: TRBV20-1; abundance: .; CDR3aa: SADGMGMGSYEQY
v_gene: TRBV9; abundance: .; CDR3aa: ASSPRGLAADRVEQY
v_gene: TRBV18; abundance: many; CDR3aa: ASSPTKLGRETQY
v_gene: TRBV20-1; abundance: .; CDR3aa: SARVRRTGDNEKLF
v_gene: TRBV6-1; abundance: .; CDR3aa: ASSEKWGADTEAF
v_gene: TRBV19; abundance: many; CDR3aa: ASSSRTAYSNQPQH
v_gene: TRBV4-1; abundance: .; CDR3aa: ASSQGAGGPGYEQY
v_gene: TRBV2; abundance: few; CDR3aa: ASRGSGRVSYEQY
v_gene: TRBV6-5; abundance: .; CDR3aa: ASSYSGLAGNTGELF
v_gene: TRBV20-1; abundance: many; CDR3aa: SAESGSSYEQY
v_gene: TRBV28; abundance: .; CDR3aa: ASSSHRTSRTYEQY
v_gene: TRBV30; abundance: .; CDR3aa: AWQTGNNQPQH
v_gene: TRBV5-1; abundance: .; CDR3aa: ASSLGDRVGNTEAF
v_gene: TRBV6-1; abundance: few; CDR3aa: ASSEGTGTVWEQY
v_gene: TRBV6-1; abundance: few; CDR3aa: ASSSSPEIRGYT
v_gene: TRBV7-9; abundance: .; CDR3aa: ASSSTGPNPYEQY
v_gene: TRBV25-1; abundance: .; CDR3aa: ASSKVQGGSEQY
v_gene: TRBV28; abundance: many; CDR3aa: ASRPTGTDTQY
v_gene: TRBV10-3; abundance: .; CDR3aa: AIRGQSTDTQY
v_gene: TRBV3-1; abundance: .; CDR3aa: ASSQDGTGGEGT
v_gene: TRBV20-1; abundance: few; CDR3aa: SASRREGSDIQY
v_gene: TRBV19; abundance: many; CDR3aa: ASSSFQGGTYEQY
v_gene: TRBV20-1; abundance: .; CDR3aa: SARTSGSTDTQY
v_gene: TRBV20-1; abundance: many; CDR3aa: SARVTQGSFGTGELF
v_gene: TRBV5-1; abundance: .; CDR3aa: ASSVRLAEGSNEQF
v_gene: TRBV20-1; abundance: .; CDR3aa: SAPAGTGVEAF
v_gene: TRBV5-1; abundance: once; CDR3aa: ANSLEQAARSNEVF
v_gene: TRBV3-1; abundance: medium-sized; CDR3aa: ASSPTSGSGANVLT
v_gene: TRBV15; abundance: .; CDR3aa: ATSRESGEQY
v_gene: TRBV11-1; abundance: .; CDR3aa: ASSSSDRVRREGLYEQY
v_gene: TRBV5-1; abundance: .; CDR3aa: ASSLVLQGGYGYT
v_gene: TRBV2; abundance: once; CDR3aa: ASTLGTSGSKNEQF
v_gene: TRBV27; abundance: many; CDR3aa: ASSAGLAGLSYEQY
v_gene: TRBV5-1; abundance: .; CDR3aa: ASNRPGASETQY
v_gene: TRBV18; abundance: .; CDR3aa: ASSAGQGFGYT
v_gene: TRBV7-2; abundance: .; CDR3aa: ASSTGPNREQY
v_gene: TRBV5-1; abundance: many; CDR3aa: ASSLNYMADTQY
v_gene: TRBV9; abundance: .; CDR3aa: ASSVGTATYEQY
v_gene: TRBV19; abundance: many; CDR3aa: ASSHGTSGAQF
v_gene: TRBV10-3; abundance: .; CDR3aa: AISDSAALQETQY
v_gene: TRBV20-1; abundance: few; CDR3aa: SAIDLAGAYTGELF
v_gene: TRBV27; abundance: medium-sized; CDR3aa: ASSLPGGSGYT
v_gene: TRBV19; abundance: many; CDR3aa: ASSWRQGAVNYGYT